The sequence of this T cell receptor (beta chain) was determined in a study of Graves' ophthalmopathy and Graves' hyperthyroidism. Study context: Before any treatment, peripheral blood was taken at the initial diagnosis.

Concerning this clonotype itself: The antigen remains undetermined.

Whole-study findings and limits: A majority of expanded thyroid clonotypes exceeding 0.001 frequency were likewise present in blood.

Amplification of the TCR beta CDR3 regions used RNA transcripts (as template). The library came from an HTBI-primed first-round RT-PCR and a second-round multiplex PCR. TCRdb passed the multiplex PCR reads through MiXCR, listing each CDR3 protein once. The sample holds a few hundred thousand distinct CDR3 sequences, about 17% seen once. Material: peripheral blood. The TCR originated in an adult woman with stable Graves' hyperthyroidism.

The CDR3 DNA sequence: TGTGCCAGCAGTCTCGACAGGGGGCAGTACGAGCAGTACTTC. It specifies CASSLDRGQYEQYF. The rearrangement uses TRBV12-3 or TRBV12-4 and TRBJ2-7, with 10 bases aligning to TRBD1. The ends lost 5 bases at V and 4 bases at J; junction bases unmatched: 5. CDR3 length: 14 residues.